The 29 T cell receptor beta chains below come from one sample, sequenced in a study of T cells of healthy individuals. TCRdb re-called the 5' RACE reads with MiXCR, one entry per CDR3 protein. The repertoire holds around 40,000 distinct CDR3 sequences, more than 4.5% seen once, with about 10% in the top ten. The source is a human donor in good health.

The chain has TRBV29-1 and TRBJ2-2; perhaps TRBD2 as D (5 bases). The CDR3 sequence is 14 residues long. V lost 3 bases to trimming and J lost 4 bases, with 12 bases between them. Germline values: CDR1 SQVTM, CDR2 ANQGSEA. The chain's CDR3 is CSVETEGSTGELFF. The CDR3 DNA sequence: TGCAGCGTTGAGACCGAGGGATCCACCGGGGAGCTGTTTTTT.

This clonotype was seen only a few times. The chain carries TRBV5-1 and TRBJ1-1, with D tentatively TRBD1 (6 bases). The CDR3 sequence is 14 residues long. Germline CDR1 and CDR2: SGHRS and YFSETQ. V was shortened by 3 bases and J by 1 base, with 10 bases between the two germline ends. DNA of the CDR3: TGCGCCAGCAGCTACCAGGGACAGAACACTGAAGCTTTCTTT. Its translation: CASSYQGQNTEAFF. Combining the CDR3 with reference TRBV5-1 and TRBJ1-1 gives the whole variable domain KAGVTQTPRYLIKTRGQQVTLSCSPISGHRSVSWYQQTPGQGLQFLFEYFSETQRNKGNFPGRFSGRQFSNSRSEMNVSTLELGDSALYLCASSYQGQNTEAFFGQGTRLTVV.

V and J are TRBV19 and TRBJ1-5; no definite D call. Trimming took 8 bases from V and 0 from J, leaving 17 bases between them. CDR1 and CDR2 from the germline V gene are LNHDA and SQIVND (reference sequence). This CDR3 contains 16 residues. The CDR3, as DNA: TGTGCCAGTTCCCCCATGGCCAGAGATAGCAATCAGCCCCAGCATTTT. Encoded protein: CASSPMARDSNQPQHF. Together with reference TRBV19 and TRBJ1-5, the CDR3 gives the full variable domain: DGGITQSPKYLFRKEGQNVTLSCEQNLNHDAMYWYRQDPGQGLRLIYYSQIVNDFQKGDIAEGYSVSREKKESFPLTVTSAQKNPTAFYLCASSPMARDSNQPQHFGDGTRLSIL.

CDR3 residues: CASSYSSAVNSYNSPLHF. CDR3 coding DNA: TGTGCCAGCAGTTACTCCTCGGCCGTTAACTCCTATAATTCACCCCTCCACTTT. The chain employs TRBV6-5 and TRBJ1-6; D is unclear. CDR1 is MNHEY and CDR2 is SVGAGI in the germline V gene. V was shortened by 0 bases and J by 0 bases, with 12 bases between the two germline ends. The CDR3 is made up of 18 amino acids.

About this clonotype: A much larger clone sits a single nucleotide away, making a read error possible. The genes are TRBV20-1 and TRBJ2-2; the match to TRBD2 covers 9 bases. CDR1 is DFQATT and CDR2 is SNEGSKA in the germline V gene (reference sequence). There are 17 residues in the CDR3. The CDR3 here is CSARDGRGGSVTAELFF. CDR3 sequence (DNA): TGCAGTGCTAGAGATGGGCGGGGGGGGTCCGTCACCGCGGAGCTGTTTTTT.

Only a few counts were recorded for this clonotype. The rearrangement joins TRBV2 to TRBJ2-5; D gene uncertain. Germline V CDR1 and CDR2: SNHLY, FYNNEI. This CDR3 region has 14 residues. The V and J ends lost 7 bases and 2 bases respectively, with 14 bases between them. CDR3 residues: CASTLRQRQETQYF. In DNA form, the CDR3 reads TGTGCCAGCACTTTACGACAAAGACAAGAGACCCAGTACTTC.

This clonotype was counted ten times or more. This chain uses TRBV7-9 with TRBJ1-1; possible D gene TRBD1, 5 bases. Germline V lookup: CDR1 SEHNR, CDR2 FQNEAQ (reference sequence). Trimming took 5 bases from V and 2 from J, leaving 15 bases between them. This CDR3 has 15 residues. CDR3 protein: CASSPNEGRNTEAFF. CDR3 sequence (DNA): TGTGCCAGCAGCCCAAACGAGGGGCGCAACACTGAAGCTTTCTTT.

The rearrangement uses TRBV2 and TRBJ1-4, with D perhaps matching TRBD1 (5 bases). V lost 4 bases, J lost 10 bases, and 16 bases lay in between. The CDR3 spans 14 residues. CDR1 and CDR2 from the germline V gene are SNHLY and FYNNEI. CDR3 DNA sequence: TGTGCCAGCAGTGCCAACCGGGGCGAAGGAAAACTGTTTTTT. Translation: CASSANRGEGKLFF.

The table lists this clonotype with many counts. The V gene is TRBV7-8, the J gene TRBJ2-7, with 10 bases matching TRBD2. CDR1 is SGHVS and CDR2 is FQNEAQ in the germline V gene. V dropped 0 bases and J dropped 5; count of bases not matched to a gene: 4. The CDR3 consists of 15 residues. In nucleotides, the CDR3 is TGTGCCAGCAGCTTAGCAGCGGGAGGGCCCAACGAGCAGTACTTC. Residues: CASSLAAGGPNEQYF.

Only a few counts were recorded for this clonotype. This sequence joins TRBV19 and TRBJ2-7, with D perhaps TRBD1 or TRBD2 (5 bases each). The CDR3 sequence is 15 residues long. V was trimmed by 5 bases and J by 3 bases, leaving 17 bases between them. Germline assignment: CDR1 LNHDA and CDR2 SQIVND (reference sequence). The CDR3 DNA follows: TGTGCCAGTAGTCGAACAGCCGGGACCGACTACGAGCAGTACTTC. It yields the protein CASSRTAGTDYEQYF.

This clonotype was recorded at least ten times. The chain is built from TRBV11-3 and TRBJ1-1; a weak D match, TRBD1 (5 bases). Trimming shortened V by 5 bases and J by 3 bases, and 10 bases separated the two germline ends. Germline CDR1 SGHNT, CDR2 YENEEA. The CDR3 sequence is 13 residues long. The chain's CDR3 is CASSQTEHTEAFF. The DNA for the CDR3 is TGTGCCAGCAGCCAGACAGAACACACTGAAGCTTTCTTT. The full variable domain, in which reference TRBV11-3 and TRBJ1-1 provide the parts outside the CDR3, is EAGVVQSPRYKIIEKKQPVAFWCNPISGHNTLYWYLQNLGQGPELLIRYENEEAVDDSQLPKDRFSAERLKGVDSTLKIQPAELGDSAVYLCASSQTEHTEAFFGQGTRLTVV.

The chain recombines TRBV29-1 with TRBJ2-1; 13 positions match TRBD2. Germline CDR1 reads SQVTM; CDR2 reads ANQGSEA. CDR3 length: 16 amino acids. The J segment lost 6 bases and the V segment lost 3 bases, leaving 8 bases of the junction unmatched. The CDR3 sequence: CSVETTSGRMGNEQFF. The CDR3 DNA reads as TGCAGCGTTGAGACGACTAGCGGGAGGATGGGCAATGAGCAGTTCTTC.

The genes are TRBV4-2 and TRBJ2-5; unclear D gene. The V end was cut by 0 bases, the J end by 5 bases, with 7 bases between. Germline V CDR1 and CDR2: LGHNA, YNFKEQ. The CDR3 runs 13 residues. The CDR3 is CASSQEGRETQYF. CDR3 in DNA: TGTGCCAGCAGCCAAGAAGGCAGGGAGACCCAGTACTTC.

This clonotype was counted many times. The V and J genes are TRBV7-8 and TRBJ2-7; 8 bases map to TRBD2. V lost 8 bases, J lost 4 bases, and 13 bases stayed unmatched. This CDR3 comprises 15 residues. CDR1 is SGHVS, CDR2 FQNEAQ, per germline. CDR3 nucleotide sequence: TGTGCCAGCCAAATCAGGGTTATAGCGGGATACGAGCAGTACTTC. Protein sequence: CASQIRVIAGYEQYF.

This clonotype was observed many times. The chain carries TRBV6-5 and TRBJ2-7; D is possibly TRBD2 (6 bases). The CDR3 is 13 amino acids. Germline CDR1 is MNHEY and CDR2 is SVGAGI. V lost 5 bases and J 2 bases, leaving 10 bases between the germline ends. The CDR3 loop is CASSRGSTYEQYF. The CDR3, as DNA: TGTGCCAGCAGTCGGGGGTCAACCTACGAGCAGTACTTC.

This clonotype was seen only a few times. V is TRBV12-3 or TRBV12-4 and J is TRBJ2-4, with 9 bases that match TRBD1. The CDR3 is 15 residues long. J gave up 4 bases and V 2 bases, and 3 bases lay outside the gene matches. The CDR3 coding sequence is TGTGCCAGCAGTTTAATAGGGACAGGGAAAAACATTCAGTACTTC. Its translation is CASSLIGTGKNIQYF.

This clonotype has just a few counts. V usage is TRBV12-3 or TRBV12-4 and J usage is TRBJ2-1; possibly TRBD2 for D (6 bases). Trimming stripped 7 bases from V and 3 bases from J, with 10 bases between. This CDR3 spans 13 amino acids. CDR3 loop: CASTPGVYNEQFF. Here the CDR3 DNA reads TGTGCCAGCACCCCGGGGGTCTACAATGAGCAGTTCTTC.

This clonotype was picked up many times. The V call is TRBV7-9, the J call TRBJ1-5; D remains unclear. The CDR3 is made up of 12 amino acids. CDR1 and CDR2 (germline): SEHNR, FQNEAQ (reference sequence). With 2 bases removed from V and 6 bases from J, the gap between germline ends came to 5 bases. CDR3 protein: CASSLLSQPQHF. CDR3 in DNA: TGTGCCAGCAGCTTATTGAGTCAGCCCCAGCATTTT.

Many counts were recorded for this clonotype. J is TRBJ2-3 and V is TRBV20-1; 7 bases are shared with TRBD2. Trimming cost V 6 bases and J 4 bases; bases outside gene matches: 25. The CDR3 is 19 residues long. From germline, CDR1 is DFQATT and CDR2 SNEGSKA (reference sequence). Here the CDR3 reads CSAQLLTREFKRPSDTQYF. In nucleotides, the CDR3 is TGCAGTGCCCAACTACTTACGCGGGAGTTCAAACGCCCCTCAGATACGCAGTATTTT.

Only a few counts were recorded for this clonotype. The J gene is TRBJ1-1, the V gene TRBV16; 8 bases are shared with TRBD1. Looked up from germline, CDR1 is KGHSY and CDR2 is FQNENV. J was trimmed by 2 bases and V by 3 bases; bases with no gene match: 14. This CDR3 comprises 18 residues. The CDR3 bases are TGTGCCAGCAGCCAGCAAGCGACAGGGGCCCTACAAAACACTGAAGCTTTCTTT. As protein: CASSQQATGALQNTEAFF.

Only a few counts were recorded for this clonotype. V gene TRBV12-3 or TRBV12-4 combines with J gene TRBJ2-1; tentatively, D is TRBD1 (6 bases). Trimming shortened V by 7 bases and J by 7 bases, and 11 bases separated the two germline ends. The CDR3 contains 12 residues. This CDR3 reads CASTPQGNEQFF. The DNA for the CDR3 is TGTGCCAGCACCCCCCAGGGGAATGAGCAGTTCTTC.

This sequence joins TRBV30 and TRBJ2-5, with TRBD2 matching over 7 bases. From germline, CDR1 is GTSNPN and CDR2 SVGIG (reference sequence). The length of the CDR3 is 15 residues. The trim removed 1 base at V and 5 bases at J, leaving 10 bases unmatched. The CDR3: CAWSAGTTSSETQYF. The CDR3 region has the DNA TGTGCCTGGAGTGCCGGGACTACTTCCAGCGAGACCCAGTACTTC.

This clonotype was recorded many times. The rearrangement links TRBV7-2 to TRBJ2-3; perhaps TRBD2 as D (5 bases). The V gene's germline CDR1 is SGHTA and CDR2 FQGNSA. The germline V and J ends were trimmed by 1 base and 5 bases, with 7 bases remaining between them. This CDR3 region has 13 residues. CDR3 nucleotides: TGTGCCAGCAGCTTAGTCGGACTAGATACGCAGTATTTT. This translates into CASSLVGLDTQYF.

The J gene is TRBJ1-6, the V gene TRBV2, with TRBD1 matching over 10 bases. The CDR3 runs to 13 residues. Trimming removed 7 bases from V and 10 bases from J; junction bases left unmatched: 4. CDR1 SNHLY and CDR2 FYNNEI come from the germline V gene. The DNA of the CDR3 is TGTGCCAGCATGGACAGGGGGGACTCACCCCTCCACTTT. Its translation: CASMDRGDSPLHF.

This clonotype showed up many times. The chain links TRBV29-1 to TRBJ2-1, with 8 bases identical to TRBD2. The CDR3 extends over 13 amino acids. The V gene's germline CDR1 is SQVTM and CDR2 ANQGSEA. V shed 2 bases, J shed 8 bases, and the junction held 5 bases outside the gene matches. CDR3 bases: TGCAGCGTTGAAACGGGGGGGCCCTATGAGCAGTTCTTC. Translating it yields CSVETGGPYEQFF.

This clonotype was seen a handful of times. The chain is built from TRBV10-1 and TRBJ2-1; D is perhaps TRBD2 (5 bases). Trimming shortened V by 0 bases and J by 7 bases, and 25 bases separated the two germline ends. The CDR3 length is 19 residues. Germline-derived CDR1 and CDR2 are WNHNN and SYGVQD (reference sequence). CDR3 DNA: TGCGCCAGCAGTGAGTCGACCATCCACTTAGTGGGGAGCAAAAATGAGCAGTTCTTC. Its translation is CASSESTIHLVGSKNEQFF.

This clonotype is deemed medium-sized. The V and J genes are TRBV12-3 or TRBV12-4 and TRBJ2-5; 9 nucleotides agree with TRBD1. The V segment lost 6 bases and the J segment 6 bases; nucleotides outside the gene matches: 14. The CDR3 loop spans 16 amino acids. DNA of the CDR3: TGTGCCAGCAGACCCGATGGGGGACAGGGTGGTCAGACCCAGTACTTC. It yields the protein CASRPDGGQGGQTQYF.

The chain recombines TRBV6-1 with TRBJ2-3; 7 nucleotides match TRBD2. This CDR3 comprises 14 residues. The V segment lost 7 bases and the J segment 2 bases; nucleotides outside the gene matches: 6. Germline CDR1 and CDR2: MNHNS and SASEGT. CDR3 in amino acids: CASTPGDYTDTQYF. The CDR3 DNA reads as TGTGCCAGCACCCCCGGGGACTACACAGATACGCAGTATTTT.

The J gene is TRBJ1-1, the V gene TRBV7-8, with 7 bases identical to TRBD1. Germline lookup yields CDR1 SGHVS and CDR2 FQNEAQ. This CDR3 has 14 residues. V shed 3 bases and J 6 bases; nucleotides not matched to a gene: 7. The CDR3 nucleotides read TGTGCCAGCAGCTTTGGCCAGGGGACAGCTGAAGCTTTCTTT. It encodes CASSFGQGTAEAFF.